Reported below is one TCR beta chain. The CDR3 has 13 amino acids. The germline CDR1 and CDR2 sequences are SGHTS and YDEGEE. The V end lost 3 bases, the J end lost 3 bases, and 9 bases lay between the germline ends. This record comes from a study of shared clonotypes between healthy human individuals. Naive CD8 cells lacked CD45RO and underwent positive selection for CCR7, leaving out terminally differentiated effector memory CD45RA+ cells. Genomic DNA of each subset was evenly split across several immunoSEQ plates. As processed by the authors: ImmunoSEQ sequences covered only the junction and lacked quality scores; filtering therefore differed. Clones were read by immunoSEQ multiplex PCR, and TCRdb kept only the in-frame ones, dropping some. V and J calls and clone size are those listed in that table; D and trimming were worked out from the DNA. The sample holds 2 million to 2.5 million clones, around 96% seen once.

The TCR was taken from a man in his late teens or twenties in good health. The rearrangement uses TRBV5-8 and TRBJ1-2; D gene ambiguous. Sequenced: naive CD8+ T cells sorted from blood. The CDR3 coding sequence is TGTGCCAGCAGCTCCGACAACGACTATGGCTACACCTTC. Translated: CASSSDNDYGYTF.